This entry lists 12 T cell receptor beta chains sequenced from one sample in a study of blood T cell repertoires in COVID-19. Here immunoSEQ multiplex PCR was the method, and the copy in TCRdb shows in-frame clones only, minus some. This sample has around 310,000 clones, with roughly 88% found just once. Sequencing used PBMCs or T cells enriched from blood (not recorded which). The receptors shown here come from a young man who had recovered from COVID-19.

The chain recombines TRBV2 with TRBJ2-1, with 7 bases that match TRBD1. This CDR3 has 16 amino acids. The germline V gene has CDR1 SNHLY and CDR2 FYNNEI. V was clipped by 5 bases and J by 1 base; unmatched bases: 8. CDR3 sequence: CASSIRQGESYNEQFF. The CDR3 DNA reads TGTGCCAGCAGTATAAGGCAGGGGGAATCCTACAATGAGCAGTTCTTC.

The CDR3 DNA sequence: TGTGCCACGTCCCATCGTCGGAATTCACCCCTCCACTTT. This translates into CATSHRRNSPLHF. The rearrangement uses TRBV2 and TRBJ1-6; D gene unclear. The CDR3 spans 13 residues. Germline loops: CDR1 SNHLY, CDR2 FYNNEI. The V end was cut by 10 bases, the J end by 7 bases, with 14 bases between.

V and J are TRBV7-9 and TRBJ2-7, with 7 bases identical to TRBD1. The germline V gene encodes CDR1 SEHNR and CDR2 FQNEAQ (reference sequence). Trimming removed 5 bases from V and 7 bases from J; junction bases left unmatched: 11. CDR3 length: 14 residues. As DNA, the CDR3 is TGTGCCAGCAGCCCTAGGGACAGCCTGGGGGAGCAGTACTTC. Translation gives CASSPRDSLGEQYF.

The rearrangement uses TRBV27 and TRBJ1-2; D is undetermined. This CDR3 has 13 amino acids. Germline V gene lookup returns CDR1 MNHEY and CDR2 SMNVEV (reference sequence). Between the trimmed V and J ends, which lost 3 bases and 3 bases, there was a span of 8 bases. The DNA for the CDR3 is TGTGCCAGCAGTTTCACAAATCACTATGGCTACACCTTC. The encoded protein is CASSFTNHYGYTF.

V is TRBV18 and J is TRBJ2-1; 9 bases agree with TRBD2. The length of the CDR3 is 19 residues. Per germline, CDR1 KGHSH and CDR2 LQKENI. J gave up 6 bases and V 1 base, and 16 bases lay outside the gene matches. This CDR3 reads CASSPLIGSGGNGLNEQFF. CDR3 nucleotide sequence: TGTGCCAGCTCACCACTTATCGGTAGCGGGGGTAACGGGCTCAATGAGCAGTTCTTC.

Only one count was recorded for this clone. V gene TRBV15 combines with J gene TRBJ1-5; D is unresolved. This CDR3 region has 12 residues. V lost 8 bases, J lost 8 bases, and 13 bases lay in between. CDR1 is LNHNV and CDR2 is YYDKDF in the germline V gene (reference sequence). DNA for the CDR3: TGTGCCACCGGAGTCCGCTTGGAGCCCCAGCATTTT. The encoded protein is CATGVRLEPQHF.

This rearrangement joins TRBV7-7 to TRBJ2-2, with TRBD1 matching over 9 bases. Trimming cost V 4 bases and J 8 bases; bases outside gene matches: 8. This CDR3 comprises 15 residues. Looked up from germline, CDR1 is SSHAT and CDR2 is FNYEAQ (reference sequence). This chain's CDR3 is CASSSQGTGLGELFF. The CDR3 region has the DNA TGTGCCAGCAGCTCCCAAGGGACAGGGCTAGGGGAGCTGTTTTTT.

V is TRBV11-1 and J is TRBJ2-7, with 7 bases matching TRBD1. The CDR3 totals 13 residues. Germline CDR1 reads SGHAT; CDR2 reads FQDESV (reference sequence). The V segment lost 2 bases and the J segment 3 bases; nucleotides outside the gene matches: 1. The CDR3: CASSLTGDYEQYF. As DNA, the CDR3 is TGTGCCAGCAGCTTAACAGGGGACTACGAGCAGTACTTC.

The chain has TRBV5-1 and TRBJ2-3; the match to TRBD1 covers 8 bases. Germline CDR1 is SGHRS and CDR2 is YFSETQ. With 4 bases clipped from V and 5 bases from J, the junction kept 6 bases outside the gene matches. The CDR3 runs 14 residues. The CDR3 region is CASSPGQGLDTQYF. The CDR3 region has the DNA TGCGCCAGCAGCCCTGGACAGGGTTTAGATACGCAGTATTTT.

The V gene is TRBV5-1, the J gene TRBJ2-2; D remains ambiguous. The ends were cut back, 0 bases at V and 3 bases at J, with 9 bases in the middle. This CDR3 is built from 15 residues. Germline lookup yields CDR1 SGHRS and CDR2 YFSETQ. The CDR3 region has the DNA TGCGCCAGCAGCTTGGTATTAGCAGACACCGGGGAGCTGTTTTTT. Its protein product is CASSLVLADTGELFF. Together with reference TRBV5-1 and TRBJ2-2, the CDR3 gives the full variable domain: KAGVTQTPRYLIKTRGQQVTLSCSPISGHRSVSWYQQTPGQGLQFLFEYFSETQRNKGNFPGRFSGRQFSNSRSEMNVSTLELGDSALYLCASSLVLADTGELFFGEGSRLTVL.

The V gene is TRBV27, the J gene TRBJ2-1, with TRBD2 matching over 7 bases. Trimming removed 3 bases from V and 0 bases from J; junction bases left unmatched: 17. In germline, CDR1 is MNHEY, CDR2 SMNVEV (reference sequence). CDR3 length: 20 residues. The CDR3 is CASSFSSGGRAWGSYNEQFF. CDR3 in DNA: TGTGCCAGCAGTTTCTCTTCCGGAGGGAGGGCCTGGGGCTCCTACAATGAGCAGTTCTTC.

The chain joins TRBV28 to TRBJ1-5; a possible D gene is TRBD1 (5 bases). This CDR3 region has 13 residues. CDR1 is MDHEN, CDR2 SYDVKM, per germline. The V end lost 3 bases, the J end lost 6 bases, and 9 bases lay between the germline ends. CDR3 nucleotide sequence: TGTGCCAGCAGTTTGGGGGGATTTCAGCCCCAGCATTTT. Encoded protein: CASSLGGFQPQHF.